Sequencing of this T cell receptor beta chain was carried out in a study of beta chain features in type 1 diabetes. All of the isolated RNA was reverse transcribed, so expressed TCRB transcripts were sequenced. Profiled with immunoSEQ multiplex PCR; TCRdb holds only in-frame clones, not every one. The sample lists about 220,000 clones; approximately 11% were seen once. Unmatched junction bases numbered 0, after V lost 0 bases and J lost 2 bases. This CDR3 has 14 amino acids. The germline V gene encodes CDR1 MNHEY and CDR2 SVGAGI. This clone was observed a handful of times. The V gene is TRBV6-5, the J gene TRBJ2-5, with 7 bases aligning to TRBD1. The sample comprised central memory CD4+ T cells from blood. This sequence originates from a man between 18 and 35 years old in good health. CDR3: CASSYSTGQETQYF. The CDR3 DNA reads TGTGCCAGCAGTTACTCGACAGGGCAAGAGACCCAGTACTTC.